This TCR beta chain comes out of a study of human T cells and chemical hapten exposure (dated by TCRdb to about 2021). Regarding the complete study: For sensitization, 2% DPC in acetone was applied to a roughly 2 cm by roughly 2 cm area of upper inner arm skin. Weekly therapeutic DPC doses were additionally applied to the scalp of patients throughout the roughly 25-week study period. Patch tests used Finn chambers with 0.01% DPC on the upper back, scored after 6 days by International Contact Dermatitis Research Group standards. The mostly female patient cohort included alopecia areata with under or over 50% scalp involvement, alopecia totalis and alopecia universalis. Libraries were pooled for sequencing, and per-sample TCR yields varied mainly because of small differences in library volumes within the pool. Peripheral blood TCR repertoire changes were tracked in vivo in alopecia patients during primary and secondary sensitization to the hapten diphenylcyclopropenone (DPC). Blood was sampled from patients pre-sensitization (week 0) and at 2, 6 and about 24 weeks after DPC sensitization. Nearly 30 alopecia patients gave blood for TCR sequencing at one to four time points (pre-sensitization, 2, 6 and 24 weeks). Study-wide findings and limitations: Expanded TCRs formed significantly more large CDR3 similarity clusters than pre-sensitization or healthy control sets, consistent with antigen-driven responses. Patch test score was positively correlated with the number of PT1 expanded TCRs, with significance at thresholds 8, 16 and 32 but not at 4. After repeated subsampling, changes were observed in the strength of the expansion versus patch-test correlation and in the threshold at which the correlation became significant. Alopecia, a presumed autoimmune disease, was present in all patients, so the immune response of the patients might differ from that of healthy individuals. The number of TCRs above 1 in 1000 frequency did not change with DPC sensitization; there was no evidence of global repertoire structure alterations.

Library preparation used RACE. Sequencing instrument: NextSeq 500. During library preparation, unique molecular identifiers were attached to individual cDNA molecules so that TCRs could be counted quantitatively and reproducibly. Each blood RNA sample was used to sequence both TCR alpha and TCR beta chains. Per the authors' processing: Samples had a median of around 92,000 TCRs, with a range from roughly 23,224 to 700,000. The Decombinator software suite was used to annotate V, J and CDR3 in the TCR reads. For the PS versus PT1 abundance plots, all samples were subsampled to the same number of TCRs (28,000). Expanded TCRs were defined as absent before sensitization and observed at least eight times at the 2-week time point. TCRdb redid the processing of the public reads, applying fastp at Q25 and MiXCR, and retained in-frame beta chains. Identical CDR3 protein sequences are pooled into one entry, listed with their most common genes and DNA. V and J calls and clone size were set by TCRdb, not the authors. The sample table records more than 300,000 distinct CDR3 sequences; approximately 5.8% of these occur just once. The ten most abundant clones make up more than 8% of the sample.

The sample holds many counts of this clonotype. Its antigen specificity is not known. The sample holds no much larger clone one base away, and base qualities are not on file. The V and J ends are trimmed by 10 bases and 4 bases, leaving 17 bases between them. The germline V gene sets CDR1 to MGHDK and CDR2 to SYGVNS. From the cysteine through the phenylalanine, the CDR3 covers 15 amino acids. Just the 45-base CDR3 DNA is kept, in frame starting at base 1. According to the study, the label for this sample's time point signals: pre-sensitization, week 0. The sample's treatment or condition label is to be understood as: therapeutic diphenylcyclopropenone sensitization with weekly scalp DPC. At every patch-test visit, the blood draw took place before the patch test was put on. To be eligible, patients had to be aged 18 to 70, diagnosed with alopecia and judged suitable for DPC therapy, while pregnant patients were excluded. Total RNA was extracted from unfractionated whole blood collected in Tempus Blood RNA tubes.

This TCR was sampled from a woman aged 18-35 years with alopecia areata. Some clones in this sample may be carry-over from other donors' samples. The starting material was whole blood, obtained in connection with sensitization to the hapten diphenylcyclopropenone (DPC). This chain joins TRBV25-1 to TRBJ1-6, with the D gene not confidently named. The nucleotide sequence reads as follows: TGTGCCACCAGAGGTCCGGAGACTTATAATTCACCCCTCCACTTT. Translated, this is CATRGPETYNSPLHF.